The following is a T cell receptor beta chain sequence with its context. The antigen is unknown. The sample comes from a study of cytomegalovirus exposure and HLA in healthy donors. Whole-study results and caveats: V- and J-gene trimming in TCR beta was tied to a missense DCLRE1C variant by an analysis performed later. Presence/absence comparisons presumed near-even sequencing depth among donors. A few CMV-associated chains were confirmed in vitro to be specific for CMV antigens. Common viral pathogens seemed to be connected with several of the most significant clusters, according to a later analysis.

Primers: 60 Vbeta forward and 13 Jbeta reverse. The method was immunoSEQ multiplex PCR; TCRdb's version includes in-frame clones alone and lacks a portion of them. The sample yields approximately 170,000 clones, 70% seen once. Germline CDR1 SGDLS, CDR2 YYNGEE. The CDR3 length is 16 residues. V was clipped by 2 bases and J by 0 bases; unmatched bases: 6. Sequencing was performed on PBMCs. The V call is TRBV9, the J call TRBJ2-3; 7 bases agree with TRBD1. This receptor was taken from a man aged 18 to 29 in good health and CMV-seropositive. The chain's CDR3 is CASSVQTGPSTDTQYF. As DNA, the CDR3 is TGTGCCAGCAGCGTTCAGACAGGGCCCAGCACAGATACGCAGTATTTT. The whole variable domain, remainder taken from reference TRBV9 and TRBJ2-3, is DSGVTQTPKHLITATGQRVTLRCSPRSGDLSVYWYQQSLDQGLQFLIQYYNGEERAKGNILERFSAQQFPDLHSELNLSSLELGDSALYFCASSVQTGPSTDTQYFGPGTRLTVL.